This T cell receptor beta chain was retrieved from a study of T cell repertoires in cytomegalovirus infection. One entry per CDR3 protein, called by TCRdb with MiXCR from the reads. The data hold under 250,000 distinct CDR3 sequences, with approximately 13% observed a single time. CDR3 size: 12 residues. Germline values: CDR1 SQVTM, CDR2 ANQGSEA. V lost 6 bases and J 3 bases, leaving 12 bases between the germline ends. This sequence was found in a human donor in good health (CMV status not recorded). Some clones in this sample may be carry-over from other donors' samples. The chain uses TRBV29-1 and TRBJ2-7, with D hard to call. What was sequenced was PBMCs. As DNA, the CDR3 is TGCAGCGTAGGAGCGAGCCTCTACGAGCAGTACTTC. Encoded protein: CSVGASLYEQYF.